The clone carrying this TCR beta chain was counted once. The table came from immunoSEQ multiplex PCR; TCRdb's copy has only in-frame clones and leaves some out. Of 150,000 to 200,000 clones listed, roughly four fifths are singletons. This sample is drawn from a study of blood T cell repertoires in COVID-19. Study summary: The analysed material was cDNA or gDNA that came from T cells, B-cell-depleted T cells, or PBMCs.

Germline values: CDR1 MNHEY, CDR2 SVGAGI. V was clipped by 0 bases and J by 6 bases; unmatched bases: 4. This CDR3 comprises 14 residues. The TCR sequence derives from a woman of 80 years or more with acute or convalescent COVID-19. The chain recombines TRBV6-5 with TRBJ1-1, with 7 bases identical to TRBD1. Specimen: peripheral blood. The CDR3 region is CASSYSNRGAEAFF. CDR3 DNA: TGTGCCAGCAGTTACTCGAACAGGGGCGCTGAAGCTTTCTTT.